This TCR beta chain was sequenced in a study of blood T cell repertoires in COVID-19. Study overall: The cDNA or gDNA used as material had been derived from T cells, B-cell-depleted T cells, or PBMCs.

The CDR3 has 15 amino acids. The germline V gene encodes CDR1 LGHDT and CDR2 YNNKEL (reference sequence). Trimming stripped 4 bases from V and 5 bases from J, with 18 bases between. In the authors' workflow: Scientists estimated how many nucleated cells there were by amplifying reference gene primers. Assay: immunoSEQ multiplex PCR; the TCRdb copy retains only in-frame clones and omits some. The V and J calls and the clone size are those of that table, but D and trimming were determined from the DNA. The sample records 100,000 to 150,000 clones, about four fifths being singletons. The rearrangement uses TRBV3-1 (or the pseudogene TRBV3-2) and TRBJ2-7; weak D call: TRBD2 (6 bases). This clonotype was sampled from a man between 60 and 70 years old with acute or convalescent COVID-19. Sequencing was carried out using peripheral blood. The CDR3 DNA is TGTGCCAGCAGCCCCCCGGGACTGAGGGCCAACGAGCAGTACTTC. Encoded protein: CASSPPGLRANEQYF.